One sample yielded the 28 T cell receptor beta chains listed below, sequenced in a study of T-cell reconstitution after alpha-beta-depleted transplantation in children. Construction of the TCRbeta library involved unique molecular identifiers. TCRdb re-called the PCR reads with MiXCR, one entry per CDR3 protein. The sample records some 110,000 distinct CDR3 sequences, 10% to 13% being singletons. The sample consisted of PBMCs, taken before TCRalphabeta/CD19-depleted stem cell transplant. These receptors all stem from a boy between 2 and 10 years old with acute lymphoblastic leukemia, due to receive a stem cell transplant.

The rearrangement uses TRBV28 and TRBJ1-2, with TRBD1 identical over 8 bases. The length of the CDR3 is 15 residues. Germline V gene sequence: CDR1 MDHEN, CDR2 SYDVKM. V dropped 5 bases and J dropped 3; count of bases not matched to a gene: 8. The DNA of the CDR3 is TGTGCCAGCAGTACCAGGGGGCGGTATTACTATGGCTACACCTTC. It is translated as CASSTRGRYYYGYTF.

In its sample, this clonotype was seen many times. V and J are TRBV11-2 and TRBJ2-2, with TRBD2 matching over 16 bases. Germline trimming cut 4 bases from V and 3 bases from J; bases unmatched to any gene: 2. Germline CDR1 and CDR2: SGHAT and FQNNGV. The CDR3 runs to 17 residues. CDR3 protein: CASSSGTSGRDTGELFF. The CDR3 nucleotides are TGTGCCAGCAGCTCCGGGACTAGCGGGAGGGACACCGGGGAGCTGTTTTTT.

This clonotype has ten or more counts. This chain links TRBV20-1 with TRBJ1-2; tentative D call: TRBD1 (6 bases). Germline CDR1 DFQATT, CDR2 SNEGSKA (reference sequence). The germline V and J ends were trimmed by 3 bases and 7 bases, with 21 bases remaining between them. The CDR3 consists of 15 residues. CDR3 residues: CSARGGPRIKTGYTF. CDR3 DNA: TGCAGTGCTAGGGGGGGCCCTAGAATCAAGACTGGCTACACCTTC.

This sequence joins TRBV6-5 and TRBJ2-6; the match to TRBD1 covers 7 bases. V trimming: 2 bases; J trimming: 3 bases; junction bases outside the gene matches: 4. CDR3 length: 16 residues. CDR1 is MNHEY and CDR2 is SVGAGI in the germline V gene. CDR3 sequence reads: CASSYRQGGGANVLTF. The CDR3 DNA reads as TGTGCCAGCAGTTACCGACAGGGCGGTGGGGCCAACGTCCTGACTTTC.

This clonotype was seen at least ten times. The V gene is TRBV20-1, the J gene TRBJ2-3; D remains ambiguous. The ends were cut back, 2 bases at V and 3 bases at J, with 9 bases in the middle. Germline V gene sequence: CDR1 DFQATT, CDR2 SNEGSKA (reference sequence). This CDR3 spans 13 amino acids. The CDR3 is CSARRSYTDTQYF. The CDR3, as DNA: TGCAGTGCTAGAAGGTCTTATACAGATACGCAGTATTTT.

This clonotype was recorded a few times. The chain links TRBV7-8 to TRBJ2-1; D unclear. Per the germline V gene, CDR1 is SGHVS and CDR2 is FQNEAQ. The CDR3 is made up of 14 amino acids. V was cut by 0 bases and J by 11 bases, with 14 bases left in between. This chain's CDR3 is CASSLALLGSKQFF. The CDR3 DNA sequence: TGTGCCAGCAGCTTAGCCCTCCTCGGATCGAAGCAGTTCTTC.

There are many counts of this clonotype. The chain employs TRBV20-1 and TRBJ2-1, with TRBD2 identical over 7 bases. Germline CDR1 is DFQATT and CDR2 is SNEGSKA (reference sequence). After removal of 0 bases from V and 3 bases from J, the junction contained 8 bases not matched to a gene. The CDR3 is 16 amino acids. The CDR3 sequence is CSARDGMGGVYNEQFF. The CDR3 nucleotides are TGCAGTGCTAGAGATGGGATGGGGGGGGTCTACAATGAGCAGTTCTTC.

This clonotype occurred a few times. The chain employs TRBV7-2 and TRBJ2-7, with 9 bases identical to TRBD1. J was trimmed by 3 bases and V by 2 bases; bases with no gene match: 5. The CDR3 loop spans 15 amino acids. Germline CDR1 and CDR2: SGHTA and FQGNSA. In DNA form, the CDR3 reads TGTGCCAGCAGCTTATTTACGGGACAGGGCTACGAGCAGTACTTC. It is translated as CASSLFTGQGYEQYF.

This clonotype was detected a few times. The chain has TRBV3-1 and TRBJ2-2; 9 bases fit TRBD2. In germline, CDR1 is LGHDT, CDR2 YNNKEL (reference sequence). This CDR3 contains 16 residues. Trimming cost V 5 bases and J 5 bases; bases outside gene matches: 9. Here the CDR3 reads CASSATSGGGTGELFF. CDR3 nucleotide sequence: TGTGCCAGCAGCGCGACTAGCGGAGGGGGGACCGGGGAGCTGTTTTTT.

This clonotype was detected many times. The chain combines TRBV12-3 or TRBV12-4 with TRBJ2-7; 10 bases agree with TRBD2. This CDR3 region has 17 residues. V lost 5 bases to trimming and J lost 4 bases; unmatched junction nucleotides: 14. In nucleotides, the CDR3 is TGTGCCAGCAGTCCCCGGGTAGCGGGAGGCGGAATTTACGAGCAGTACTTC. Its protein is CASSPRVAGGGIYEQYF.

The rearrangement joins TRBV29-1 to TRBJ2-1; the D is unclear. The CDR3 sequence is 16 residues long. V lost 1 base to trimming and J lost 0 bases, with 13 bases between them. CDR1 is SQVTM and CDR2 is ANQGSEA in the germline V gene. Written as DNA, the CDR3 is TGCAGCGTTGAAGCCCGCTCACCGAACTCCTACAATGAGCAGTTCTTC. Translated, it gives CSVEARSPNSYNEQFF.

The V call is TRBV5-1, the J call TRBJ2-5; tentative D call: TRBD1 (6 bases). The ends were cut back, 4 bases at V and 4 bases at J, with 20 bases in the middle. Germline V gives CDR1 SGHRS, CDR2 YFSETQ. The CDR3 consists of 16 residues. The CDR3 loop is CASSLSPRGIGETQYF. The CDR3 nucleotides read TGCGCCAGCAGCCTGTCCCCTAGGGGGATAGGAGAGACCCAGTACTTC.

V gene TRBV24-1 combines with J gene TRBJ2-1, with 7 bases that match TRBD1. This CDR3 has 12 amino acids. Germline loops: CDR1 KGHDR, CDR2 SFDVKD. With 7 bases clipped from V and 9 bases from J, the junction kept 5 bases outside the gene matches. The CDR3 is CATRLGGCEQFF. CDR3 bases: TGTGCCACCAGATTAGGGGGCTGTGAGCAGTTCTTC.

The chain couples TRBV20-1 to TRBJ2-3; D is unresolved. This CDR3 comprises 11 residues. CDR1 DFQATT and CDR2 SNEGSKA come from the germline V gene (reference sequence). Trimming left V 1 base short and J 3 bases short, with 2 bases between. Here the CDR3 DNA reads TGCAGTGCTAGAGGAACAGATACGCAGTATTTT. Translated, it gives CSARGTDTQYF.

The chain has TRBV20-1 and TRBJ1-2; 9 bases match TRBD1. Germline trimming cut 6 bases from V and 8 bases from J; bases unmatched to any gene: 10. The CDR3 extends over 13 amino acids. Germline assignment: CDR1 DFQATT and CDR2 SNEGSKA (reference sequence). CDR3 protein: CSAPRTGVGGYTF. The CDR3 nucleotides read TGCAGTGCCCCCCGGACAGGGGTTGGGGGCTACACCTTC.

This clonotype has only a few counts. The chain employs TRBV20-1 and TRBJ2-7; 10 nucleotides match TRBD2. This CDR3 has 15 residues. Trimming at V came to 3 bases and at J to 1 base, leaving 6 bases not matched to a gene. The germline gives CDR1 DFQATT, CDR2 SNEGSKA (reference sequence). The CDR3 region has the DNA TGCAGTGCTAGCCTACCGACTAGCGGGTCCTACGAGCAGTACTTC. Translation gives CSASLPTSGSYEQYF.

This clonotype was recorded at least ten times. CDR3 in amino acids: CSTSVGGRAVWYEQFF. CDR3 DNA sequence: TGCAGTACTTCCGTAGGCGGGAGGGCCGTATGGTATGAGCAGTTCTTC. The chain links TRBV20-1 to TRBJ2-1, with 9 nucleotides matching TRBD2. V lost 8 bases to trimming and J lost 8 bases; unmatched junction nucleotides: 19. The CDR3 extends over 16 amino acids. Germline CDR1 and CDR2: DFQATT and SNEGSKA (reference sequence).

This clonotype appeared a few times. The CDR3 DNA reads TGTGCCAGCAGCCCGCTTCTTAGGCTAGCGGGTGTGGAGACCCAGTACTTC. It translates to CASSPLLRLAGVETQYF. The chain combines TRBV14 with TRBJ2-5, with TRBD2 identical over 8 bases. The CDR3 consists of 17 residues. V trimming: 4 bases; J trimming: 5 bases; junction bases outside the gene matches: 15. Germline CDR1 is SGHDN and CDR2 is FVKESK.

This clonotype was recorded many times. The chain employs TRBV27 and TRBJ2-1, with TRBD2 matching 9 bases. V lost 6 bases, J lost 3 bases, and 3 bases stayed unmatched. CDR3 length: 14 amino acids. Germline values: CDR1 MNHEY, CDR2 SMNVEV (reference sequence). CDR3 sequence reads: CASRTSGYYNEQFF. The CDR3 DNA reads as TGTGCCAGCAGGACTAGCGGCTACTACAATGAGCAGTTCTTC.

This clonotype was counted a few times. The chain has TRBV5-1 and TRBJ2-5, with D possibly called TRBD1 or TRBD2 (7 bases each). CDR3 size: 15 residues. Germline loops: CDR1 SGHRS, CDR2 YFSETQ. Trimming left V 4 bases short and J 7 bases short, with 20 bases between. This chain's CDR3 is CASSAGDSKPGTQYF. The CDR3 DNA reads TGCGCCAGCAGCGCGGGGGACAGTAAACCGGGGACCCAGTACTTC.

The chain links TRBV6-6 to TRBJ2-7; a possible D gene is TRBD2 (5 bases). The germline V gene has CDR1 MNHNY and CDR2 SVGAGI (reference sequence). The V end lost 8 bases, the J end lost 3 bases, and 11 bases lay between the germline ends. The CDR3 sequence is 12 residues long. CDR3 DNA sequence: TGTGCCAGCGGAAAGCGGTACTACGAGCAGTACTTC. Encoded protein: CASGKRYYEQYF.

This rearrangement joins TRBV5-1 to TRBJ2-7, with D perhaps being TRBD1 or TRBD2 (5 bases each). There are 16 residues in the CDR3. V was shortened by 2 bases and J by 3 bases, with 18 bases between the two germline ends. The germline gives CDR1 SGHRS, CDR2 YFSETQ. The CDR3 DNA reads TGCGCCAGCAGCTTCCTATCCGGGGCCGCCGACTACGAGCAGTACTTC. Amino acid sequence: CASSFLSGAADYEQYF.

This clonotype is medium-sized by share. This chain connects TRBV11-2 to TRBJ2-3, with 9 bases matching TRBD2. Trimming at V came to 6 bases and at J to 6 bases, leaving 13 bases not matched to a gene. Germline V gene lookup returns CDR1 SGHAT and CDR2 FQNNGV. The CDR3 covers 16 residues. The CDR3 is CASRPGVAGVHDTQYF. In DNA, the CDR3 is TGTGCCAGCAGACCCGGGGTAGCGGGGGTCCACGATACGCAGTATTTT.

With regard to this clonotype: The conserved closing phenylalanine or tryptophan is absent in this CDR3, likely reflecting a read error. The chain employs TRBV20-1 and TRBJ2-7, with TRBD2 matching 8 bases. Germline V gene data show CDR1 as DFQATT and CDR2 as SNEGSKA (reference sequence). The CDR3 runs to 15 residues. Trimming cost V 5 bases and J 0 bases; bases outside gene matches: 9. CDR3 nucleotide sequence: TGCAGTGCTTCCCGGGGGGGCGGACGCTCCTACGAGCAGTACTGC. Its protein product is CSASRGGGRSYEQYC.

This clonotype was found many times. The chain has TRBV12-3 or TRBV12-4 and TRBJ2-7, with unresolved D. The CDR3 is 15 residues long. Deletions cut 7 bases from V and 0 bases from J, with 16 bases between. The CDR3 protein is CASTQRSPSSYEQYF. The CDR3 bases are TGTGCCAGCACCCAGAGGAGTCCCAGCTCCTACGAGCAGTACTTC.

This clonotype was counted between two and nine times. The V call is TRBV7-9, the J call TRBJ1-6; D possibly corresponds to TRBD1 (5 bases). Germline CDR1 is SEHNR and CDR2 is FQNEAQ (reference sequence). The V end was cut by 6 bases, the J end by 9 bases, with 15 bases between. The CDR3 loop spans 14 amino acids. CDR3 nucleotides: TGTGCCAGCAGAGCAGACAGCGGGCGTTCACCCCTCCACTTT. As protein: CASRADSGRSPLHF.

This clonotype appeared a few times. The chain has TRBV5-1 and TRBJ2-2; D unclear. V dropped 4 bases and J dropped 2 bases, with 12 bases sitting between them. Germline CDR1 SGHRS, CDR2 YFSETQ. CDR3 size: 15 residues. The CDR3 DNA is TGCGCCAGCAGCCCGCCCCCATCAAACACCGGGGAGCTGTTTTTT. Translating it yields CASSPPPSNTGELFF. Using reference TRBV5-1 and TRBJ2-2 for the parts outside the CDR3, the full variable domain is KAGVTQTPRYLIKTRGQQVTLSCSPISGHRSVSWYQQTPGQGLQFLFEYFSETQRNKGNFPGRFSGRQFSNSRSEMNVSTLELGDSALYLCASSPPPSNTGELFFGEGSRLTVL.

This chain uses TRBV2 with TRBJ2-3, with 9 bases lining up with TRBD1. After removal of 7 bases from V and 10 bases from J, the junction contained 6 bases not matched to a gene. Germline V gene sequence: CDR1 SNHLY, CDR2 FYNNEI. The CDR3 sequence is 12 residues long. CDR3 sequence (DNA): TGTGCCAGCACCCCTAGACAGGGGGCGCAGTATTTT. Translating it yields CASTPRQGAQYF.